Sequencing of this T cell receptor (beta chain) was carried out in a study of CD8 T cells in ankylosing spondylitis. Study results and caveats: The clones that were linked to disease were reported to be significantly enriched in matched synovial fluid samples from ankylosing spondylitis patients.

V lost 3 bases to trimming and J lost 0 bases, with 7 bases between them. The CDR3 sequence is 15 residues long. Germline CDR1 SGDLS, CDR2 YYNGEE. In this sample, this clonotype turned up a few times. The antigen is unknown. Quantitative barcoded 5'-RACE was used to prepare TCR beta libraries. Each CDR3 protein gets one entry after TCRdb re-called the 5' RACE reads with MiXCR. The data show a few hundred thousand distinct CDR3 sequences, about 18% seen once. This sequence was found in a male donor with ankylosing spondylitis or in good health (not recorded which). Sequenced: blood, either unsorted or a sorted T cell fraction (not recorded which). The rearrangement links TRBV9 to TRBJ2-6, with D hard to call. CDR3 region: CASSAPSSGANVLTF. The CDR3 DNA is TGTGCCAGCAGCGCCCCCAGCTCTGGGGCCAACGTCCTGACTTTC.